Listed below are T cell receptor beta chains from one sample, sequenced in a study of T cell repertoires in cytomegalovirus infection. TCRdb reprocessed the reads with MiXCR, giving one entry per CDR3 protein. The profile shows 200,000 or so distinct CDR3 sequences, 35% to 45% of them singletons. These receptors' antigens are unknown. The input for sequencing was CD8+ T cells from cultured PBMCs, taken from culture after CMV antigen stimulation. These receptors were obtained from a human donor in good health (CMV status not recorded). Some clones in this sample may be carry-over from other donors' samples. Each CDR3 is given with its conserved first and last residue. D genes are given only for firm matches. Clone size, where shown, is once, few, many, or a class for clones that have expanded.

d_call: TRBD1
clone_size: few
j_call: TRBJ1-1
v_call: TRBV6-7
cdr3_aa: CASSYLPPGQGGPRRGAEAFF
cdr3_nt: TGTGCCAGCAGTTACCTGCCCCCGGGACAGGGGGGGCCCCGGAGAGGGGCTGAAGCTTTCTTT

d_call: TRBD2
clone_size: few
j_call: TRBJ2-3
v_call: TRBV7-9
cdr3_aa: CASSVRAGGIGDTQYF
cdr3_nt: TGTGCCAGCAGCGTGCGAGCGGGAGGCATAGGAGATACGCAGTATTTT

d_call: -
clone_size: -
j_call: TRBJ1-4
v_call: TRBV7-9
cdr3_aa: CASSLYETNEKLFF
cdr3_nt: TGTGCCAGCAGCTTATACGAGACTAATGAAAAACTGTTTTTT

d_call: -
clone_size: -
j_call: TRBJ2-1
v_call: TRBV12-5
cdr3_aa: CASGLNGGPGNEQFF
cdr3_nt: TGTGCTAGTGGTTTGAATGGAGGGCCGGGGAATGAGCAGTTCTTC

d_call: -
clone_size: few
j_call: TRBJ2-1
v_call: TRBV7-9
cdr3_aa: CASSFINEQFF
cdr3_nt: TGTGCCAGCAGCTTTATCAATGAGCAGTTCTTC

d_call: TRBD1
clone_size: -
j_call: TRBJ2-4
v_call: TRBV15
cdr3_aa: CATSRARQGDIQYF
cdr3_nt: TGTGCCACCAGCAGAGCGAGACAGGGGGACATTCAGTACTTC

d_call: -
clone_size: -
j_call: TRBJ2-3
v_call: TRBV7-3
cdr3_aa: CASSSYLNRADTQYF
cdr3_nt: TGTGCCAGCAGCTCTTACCTGAACCGAGCAGATACGCAGTATTTT

d_call: -
clone_size: few
j_call: TRBJ2-2
v_call: TRBV20-1
cdr3_aa: CSARDSLSRVSTGELFF
cdr3_nt: TGCAGTGCTAGAGATAGTTTAAGCAGGGTTAGCACCGGGGAGCTGTTTTTT

d_call: -
clone_size: few
j_call: TRBJ2-6
v_call: TRBV14
cdr3_aa: CASSQLSYHSGANVLTF
cdr3_nt: TGTGCCAGCAGCCAACTAAGCTACCACTCTGGGGCCAACGTCCTGACTTTC

d_call: TRBD2
clone_size: few
j_call: TRBJ2-1
v_call: TRBV6-2/TRBV6-3
cdr3_aa: CASSLGLAGGGAYNEQFF
cdr3_nt: TGTGCCAGCAGCCTCGGACTAGCGGGAGGTGGGGCCTACAATGAGCAGTTCTTC

d_call: -
clone_size: -
j_call: TRBJ1-2
v_call: TRBV30
cdr3_aa: CAWSVIEAYGYTF
cdr3_nt: TGTGCCTGGAGTGTAATTGAGGCCTATGGCTACACCTTC

d_call: -
clone_size: -
j_call: TRBJ2-1
v_call: TRBV12-5
cdr3_aa: CASASGVSYNEQFF
cdr3_nt: TGTGCTAGTGCCTCAGGGGTCTCCTACAATGAGCAGTTCTTC

d_call: TRBD1
clone_size: many
j_call: TRBJ1-5
v_call: TRBV28
cdr3_aa: CASRLTGGGQPQHF
cdr3_nt: TGTGCCAGCAGGTTGACAGGGGGAGGCCAGCCCCAGCATTTT

d_call: -
clone_size: few
j_call: TRBJ1-6
v_call: TRBV7-9
cdr3_aa: CASSLALPNNSPLHF
cdr3_nt: TGTGCCAGCAGCTTAGCGCTACCCAACAATTCACCCCTCCACTTT

d_call: -
clone_size: few
j_call: TRBJ1-2
v_call: TRBV6-1
cdr3_aa: CASSVHRTLDYGYTF
cdr3_nt: TGTGCCAGCAGTGTTCACAGGACACTTGACTATGGCTACACCTTC

d_call: -
clone_size: once
j_call: TRBJ1-4
v_call: TRBV12-5
cdr3_aa: CASGLNEKLFF
cdr3_nt: TGTGCTAGTGGTCTGAATGAAAAACTGTTTTTT

d_call: -
clone_size: -
j_call: TRBJ1-1
v_call: TRBV7-2
cdr3_aa: CASSPSGSRGAFF
cdr3_nt: TGTGCCAGCAGCCCGAGTGGGTCCAGGGGAGCTTTCTTT

d_call: -
clone_size: -
j_call: TRBJ2-3
v_call: TRBV18
cdr3_aa: CASSPGGYSGRTDTQYF
cdr3_nt: TGTGCCAGCTCCCCCGGGGGCTACTCTGGAAGAACAGATACGCAGTATTTT

d_call: TRBD1
clone_size: few
j_call: TRBJ1-5
v_call: TRBV6-6
cdr3_aa: CASSLTGTGVFGQPQHF
cdr3_nt: TGTGCCAGCAGTTTGACCGGGACAGGGGTTTTTGGTCAGCCCCAGCATTTT

d_call: -
clone_size: few
j_call: TRBJ1-2
v_call: TRBV14
cdr3_aa: CASSQDYPAPSTNYGYTF
cdr3_nt: TGTGCCAGCAGCCAAGATTATCCAGCCCCTTCTACTAACTATGGCTACACCTTC

d_call: -
clone_size: few
j_call: TRBJ2-7
v_call: TRBV10-3
cdr3_aa: CAILSGDNYEQYF
cdr3_nt: TGTGCCATCTTGTCGGGAGATAACTACGAGCAGTACTTC

d_call: TRBD2
clone_size: few
j_call: TRBJ2-1
v_call: TRBV20-1
cdr3_aa: CSAPGTSGRRSGSYNEQFF
cdr3_nt: TGCAGTGCTCCAGGGACTAGCGGGAGAAGAAGCGGCTCCTACAATGAGCAGTTCTTC

d_call: -
clone_size: -
j_call: TRBJ2-1
v_call: TRBV27
cdr3_aa: CAIIPPGGGHNEQFF
cdr3_nt: TGTGCCATCATACCCCCAGGGGGAGGACACAATGAGCAGTTCTTC

d_call: -
clone_size: few
j_call: TRBJ2-1
v_call: TRBV28
cdr3_aa: CAVRLVSYNEQFF
cdr3_nt: TGTGCCGTCAGGCTGGTTTCCTACAATGAGCAGTTCTTC

d_call: -
clone_size: -
j_call: TRBJ2-5
v_call: TRBV12-3/TRBV12-4
cdr3_aa: CASSLPPVETQYF
cdr3_nt: TGTGCCAGCAGTTTACCCCCAGTAGAGACCCAGTACTTC

d_call: TRBD2
clone_size: few
j_call: TRBJ2-1
v_call: TRBV27
cdr3_aa: CASSPISGRAANEQFF
cdr3_nt: TGTGCCAGCAGTCCTATAAGCGGGAGGGCCGCTAATGAGCAGTTCTTC

d_call: -
clone_size: few
j_call: TRBJ1-1
v_call: TRBV11-2
cdr3_aa: CASSLSGVRYFIPAFF
cdr3_nt: TGTGCCAGCAGCTTAAGTGGGGTGAGGTATTTCATCCCTGCTTTCTTT

d_call: TRBD1
clone_size: once
j_call: TRBJ1-6
v_call: TRBV7-9
cdr3_aa: CASKPGQNNSPLHF
cdr3_nt: TGTGCCAGCAAACCGGGACAGAATAATTCACCCCTCCACTTT

d_call: TRBD2
clone_size: -
j_call: TRBJ2-3
v_call: TRBV20-1
cdr3_aa: CSASPAGGWDTQYF
cdr3_nt: TGCAGTGCTAGTCCAGCGGGAGGGTGGGATACGCAGTATTTT

d_call: TRBD1
clone_size: -
j_call: TRBJ2-7
v_call: TRBV12-3/TRBV12-4
cdr3_aa: CASRRTGDYEQYF
cdr3_nt: TGTGCCAGCAGGAGGACAGGGGACTACGAGCAGTACTTC

d_call: -
clone_size: -
j_call: TRBJ2-1
v_call: TRBV29-1
cdr3_aa: CSVEGGGRPYNEQFF
cdr3_nt: TGCAGCGTTGAAGGGGGAGGAAGACCCTACAATGAGCAGTTCTTC

d_call: TRBD2
clone_size: once
j_call: TRBJ2-1
v_call: TRBV6-8
cdr3_aa: CASGSSGSSYNEQFF
cdr3_nt: TGTGCCAGCGGGAGCAGCGGGAGCTCCTACAATGAGCAGTTCTTC

d_call: -
clone_size: -
j_call: TRBJ2-7
v_call: TRBV23-1
cdr3_aa: CASPGPPSYEQYF
cdr3_nt: TGCGCCAGCCCGGGTCCCCCCTCCTACGAGCAGTACTTC

d_call: -
clone_size: once
j_call: TRBJ2-5
v_call: TRBV7-6
cdr3_aa: CASSPSGNEETQYF
cdr3_nt: TGTGCCAGCAGCCCTAGTGGTAATGAAGAGACCCAGTACTTC

d_call: -
clone_size: -
j_call: TRBJ1-4
v_call: TRBV28
cdr3_aa: CASSLSSKEKLFF
cdr3_nt: TGTGCCAGCAGTTTGTCCAGTAAAGAAAAACTGTTTTTT

d_call: -
clone_size: few
j_call: TRBJ2-1
v_call: TRBV6-1
cdr3_aa: CASSEEGVDEQFF
cdr3_nt: TGTGCCAGCAGTGAAGAAGGGGTCGATGAGCAGTTCTTC

d_call: TRBD1
clone_size: -
j_call: TRBJ2-3
v_call: TRBV28
cdr3_aa: CASSFGQGYTDTQYF
cdr3_nt: TGTGCCAGCAGTTTCGGACAGGGTTACACAGATACGCAGTATTTT

d_call: -
clone_size: -
j_call: TRBJ2-1
v_call: TRBV7-6
cdr3_aa: CASSKGTGYNEQFF
cdr3_nt: TGTGCCAGCAGCAAGGGAACGGGTTACAATGAGCAGTTCTTC

d_call: TRBD1
clone_size: -
j_call: TRBJ1-2
v_call: TRBV7-4
cdr3_aa: CASSPPTGNYGYTF
cdr3_nt: TGTGCCAGCAGCCCTCCGACAGGGAACTATGGCTACACCTTC

d_call: TRBD2
clone_size: few
j_call: TRBJ2-2
v_call: TRBV11-2
cdr3_aa: CASSLMGGGASGELFF
cdr3_nt: TGTGCCAGCAGCTTAATGGGCGGGGGGGCCTCCGGGGAGCTGTTTTTT

d_call: -
clone_size: -
j_call: TRBJ2-1
v_call: TRBV27
cdr3_aa: CASSPPGSGGGQFF
cdr3_nt: TGTGCCAGCAGCCCCCCCGGGTCTGGGGGAGGGCAGTTCTTC

d_call: -
clone_size: many
j_call: TRBJ2-7
v_call: TRBV27
cdr3_aa: CASSEGSSYEQYF
cdr3_nt: TGTGCCAGCAGTGAGGGTAGCTCCTACGAGCAGTACTTC

d_call: -
clone_size: -
j_call: TRBJ1-2
v_call: TRBV4-2
cdr3_aa: CASSHPEEQGNGYTF
cdr3_nt: TGTGCCAGCAGCCATCCCGAGGAACAGGGCAATGGCTACACCTTC

d_call: TRBD2
clone_size: -
j_call: TRBJ2-1
v_call: TRBV7-3
cdr3_aa: CASSPALAVNNEQFF
cdr3_nt: TGTGCCAGCAGCCCCGCGCTAGCGGTTAACAATGAGCAGTTCTTC

d_call: -
clone_size: once
j_call: TRBJ2-3
v_call: TRBV6-8
cdr3_aa: CASRPRDSKDIQYF
cdr3_nt: TGTGCCAGCAGACCCCGGGACTCCAAAGATATTCAGTATTTT

d_call: TRBD1
clone_size: -
j_call: TRBJ2-1
v_call: TRBV7-9
cdr3_aa: CASSLKPGGQVLMGVYNEQFF
cdr3_nt: TGTGCCAGCAGCTTAAAACCCGGGGGACAGGTCCTTATGGGGGTCTACAATGAGCAGTTCTTC

d_call: TRBD2
clone_size: -
j_call: TRBJ2-3
v_call: TRBV27
cdr3_aa: CASRGASGRKTDTQYF
cdr3_nt: TGTGCCAGCAGAGGGGCTAGCGGGAGGAAGACAGATACGCAGTATTTT

d_call: -
clone_size: once
j_call: TRBJ1-5
v_call: TRBV5-1
cdr3_aa: CASIQDGQPQHF
cdr3_nt: TGCGCCAGCATCCAGGACGGTCAGCCCCAGCATTTT

d_call: -
clone_size: many
j_call: TRBJ1-1
v_call: TRBV12-3/TRBV12-4
cdr3_aa: CASSLALNTEAFF
cdr3_nt: TGTGCCAGCAGTTTAGCCTTGAACACTGAAGCTTTCTTT

d_call: TRBD2
clone_size: -
j_call: TRBJ2-1
v_call: TRBV7-6
cdr3_aa: CASSLRGHGRGILYNEQFF
cdr3_nt: TGTGCCAGCAGCTTGAGGGGTCATGGGCGGGGGATTTTATACAATGAGCAGTTCTTC

d_call: TRBD1
clone_size: -
j_call: TRBJ2-5
v_call: TRBV27
cdr3_aa: CASSSGQGVETQYF
cdr3_nt: TGTGCCAGCAGTTCGGGACAGGGGGTTGAGACCCAGTACTTC

d_call: -
clone_size: -
j_call: TRBJ2-1
v_call: TRBV24-1
cdr3_aa: CATSDLGGSGEQFF
cdr3_nt: TGTGCCACCAGTGATTTGGGTGGTAGTGGTGAGCAGTTCTTC

d_call: -
clone_size: few
j_call: TRBJ2-7
v_call: TRBV5-1
cdr3_aa: CASSLTDSPTYEQYF
cdr3_nt: TGCGCCAGCAGCTTAACTGATTCCCCGACCTACGAGCAGTACTTC